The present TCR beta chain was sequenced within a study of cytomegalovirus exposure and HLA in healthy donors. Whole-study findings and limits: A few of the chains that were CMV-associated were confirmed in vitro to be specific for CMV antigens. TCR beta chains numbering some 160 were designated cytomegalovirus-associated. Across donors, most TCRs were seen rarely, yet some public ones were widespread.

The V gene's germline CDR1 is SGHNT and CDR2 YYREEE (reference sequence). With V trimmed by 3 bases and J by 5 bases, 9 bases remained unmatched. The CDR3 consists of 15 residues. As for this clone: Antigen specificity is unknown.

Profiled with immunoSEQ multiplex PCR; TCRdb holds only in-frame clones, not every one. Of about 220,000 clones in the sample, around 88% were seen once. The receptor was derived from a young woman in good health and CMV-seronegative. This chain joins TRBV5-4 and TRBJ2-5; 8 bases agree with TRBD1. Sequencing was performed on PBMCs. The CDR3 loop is CASSSGQGRAETQYF. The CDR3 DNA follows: TGTGCCAGCAGCTCAGGACAGGGAAGGGCGGAGACCCAGTACTTC.